These 30 T cell receptor beta chains originate from one sample sequenced in a study of cytomegalovirus exposure and HLA in healthy donors. Use of 60 Vbeta and 13 Jbeta primers characterized the PCR. Libraries were prepared by immunoSEQ multiplex PCR; TCRdb keeps only in-frame clonotypes and omits some of them. The data contain just under 95,000 clones, under 85% of them singletons. The material sequenced was PBMCs. These receptors came from a man between 45 and 60 years old in good health and CMV-seropositive.

The chain carries TRBV28 and TRBJ2-6; the D gene is possibly TRBD1 (6 bases). CDR1 is MDHEN and CDR2 is SYDVKM in the germline V gene. This CDR3 comprises 16 residues. The germline V and J ends were trimmed by 6 bases and 2 bases, with 14 bases remaining between them. The CDR3 DNA sequence: TGTGCCAGCAGGTATACAGGGTTGACTGGGGCCAACGTCCTGACTTTC. Protein: CASRYTGLTGANVLTF.

This sequence joins TRBV7-7 and TRBJ2-3, with 11 positions matching TRBD1. V was pared by 1 base and J by 4 bases, with 4 bases of the junction left unmatched. The germline V gene encodes CDR1 SSHAT and CDR2 FNYEAQ (reference sequence). CDR3 length equals 16 residues. The CDR3 protein is CASSLVGQGGADTQYF. As DNA, the CDR3 is TGTGCCAGCAGCTTAGTGGGACAGGGGGGCGCAGATACGCAGTATTTT.

This clone was recorded once. This sequence joins TRBV5-1 and TRBJ2-2, with 8 bases fitting TRBD2. The CDR3 contains 15 residues. V gave up 4 bases and J gave up 3 bases; unmatched junction bases: 5. Germline V gene sequence: CDR1 SGHRS, CDR2 YFSETQ. The chain's CDR3 is CASSAGGGDTGELFF. The CDR3 DNA sequence: TGCGCCAGCAGCGCCGGGGGGGGTGACACCGGGGAGCTGTTTTTT.

The chain uses TRBV7-3 and TRBJ2-2, with TRBD1 matching over 8 bases. V shed 4 bases, J shed 4 bases, and the junction held 5 bases outside the gene matches. The CDR3 totals 15 residues. CDR1 and CDR2 from the germline V gene are SGHTA and FQGTGA. CDR3 residues: CASSSTGVSTGELFF. As DNA, the CDR3 is TGTGCCAGCAGCTCGACAGGGGTCAGCACCGGGGAGCTGTTTTTT.

The rearrangement uses TRBV6-5 and TRBJ1-4; D is uncertain. V was cut by 4 bases and J by 8 bases, with 14 bases left in between. Germline V lookup: CDR1 MNHEY, CDR2 SVGAGI. The CDR3 is made up of 14 amino acids. CDR3 nucleotide sequence: TGTGCCAGCAGTTGGAGTTTCGAGGGAGAAAAACTGTTTTTT. Translating it yields CASSWSFEGEKLFF.

The genes are TRBV27 and TRBJ1-5; 9 nucleotides agree with TRBD1. The CDR3 loop spans 14 amino acids. V dropped 2 bases and J dropped 7; count of bases not matched to a gene: 3. Germline V gene lookup returns CDR1 MNHEY and CDR2 SMNVEV (reference sequence). CDR3 sequence: CASSLTGGGQPQHF. The CDR3 DNA is TGTGCCAGCAGTTTAACAGGGGGCGGGCAGCCCCAGCATTTT.

As regards this clone: One end of the junction varies from germline; a read error may be responsible. The chain carries TRBV7-9 and TRBJ2-7; maybe TRBD1 (6 bases). CDR1 and CDR2 from the germline V gene are SEHNR and FQNEAQ (reference sequence). The CDR3 covers 16 residues. The CDR3 DNA follows: TGTTCCAGCAGCTTAGCTATGATACAGGGAGATTACGAGCAGTACTTC. Protein sequence: CSSSLAMIQGDYEQYF. Drawing the rest from reference TRBV7-9 and TRBJ2-7, the complete variable domain is DTGVSQNPRHKITKRGQNVTFRCDPISEHNRLYWYRQTLGQGPEFLTYFQNEAQLEKSRLLSDRFSAERPKGSFSTLEIQRTEQGDSAMYLCSSSLAMIQGDYEQYFGPGTRLTVT.

The V call is TRBV5-6, the J call TRBJ1-1; D is unclear. Germline-derived CDR1 and CDR2 are SGHDT and YYEEEE. Trimming pared 4 bases from V and 2 bases from J, leaving 12 bases between. The CDR3 length is 14 residues. The CDR3 nucleotides are TGTGCCAGCAGCGCAGGACTGAGAAACACTGAAGCTTTCTTT. It specifies CASSAGLRNTEAFF.

The CDR3 nucleotides are TGTGCCAGCAGCTTAGCAGAGAGGATAGTGCGGGAGACCCAGTACTTC. Translated, it gives CASSLAERIVRETQYF. This chain uses TRBV7-3 with TRBJ2-5, with D unresolved. CDR1 and CDR2 (germline): SGHTA, FQGTGA. V shed 2 bases and J shed 5 bases, with 18 bases lying between them. The CDR3 runs 16 residues. Variable domain in full (rest from reference TRBV7-3 and TRBJ2-5): GAGVSQTPSNKVTEKGKYVELRCDPISGHTALYWYRQSLGQGPEFLIYFQGTGAADDSGLPNDRFFAVRPEGSVSTLKIQRTERGDSAVYLCASSLAERIVRETQYFGPGTRLLVL.

The chain links TRBV23-1 to TRBJ2-2; possibly TRBD1 for D (5 bases). TRBV23-1 is an open reading frame, and its role is uncertain. The V gene lost 2 bases and the J gene lost 2 bases, with 12 bases spanning the gap. This CDR3 spans 16 amino acids. CDR3: CASSQDQGGNTGELFF. As DNA, the CDR3 is TGCGCCAGCAGTCAAGATCAGGGCGGAAACACCGGGGAGCTGTTTTTT.

The table lists this clone with a count of one. V is TRBV6-1 and J is TRBJ2-3, with TRBD1 matching over 9 bases. The CDR3 contains 15 residues. J lost 2 bases, V lost 3 bases, and 3 bases had no gene match. Germline V gene data show CDR1 as MNHNS and CDR2 as SASEGT. The CDR3 coding sequence is TGTGCCAGCAGTGACGGGACAGGGACCACAGATACGCAGTATTTT. It is translated as CASSDGTGTTDTQYF.

This clone was observed once. The chain has TRBV30 and TRBJ2-2; D may be TRBD2 (5 bases). V was cut by 1 base and J by 5 bases, with 11 bases left in between. Germline CDR1 and CDR2: GTSNPN and SVGIG (reference sequence). CDR3 size: 14 residues. The CDR3 region is CAWSGLASTGELFF. CDR3 bases: TGTGCCTGGAGTGGATTAGCGAGTACCGGGGAGCTGTTTTTT. The variable domain in full, completed from reference TRBV30 and TRBJ2-2, reads SQTIHQWPATLVQPVGSPLSLECTVEGTSNPNLYWYRQAAGRGLQLLFYSVGIGQISSEVPQNLSASRPQDRQFILSSKKLLLSDSGFYLCAWSGLASTGELFFGEGSRLTVL.

This chain joins TRBV5-6 and TRBJ2-6, with 9 bases aligning to TRBD1. The CDR3 extends over 19 amino acids. Germline CDR1 reads SGHDT; CDR2 reads YYEEEE. The V gene end was trimmed by 3 bases and the J gene end by 0 bases; junction bases not matched to a gene: 10. CDR3 nucleotide sequence: TGTGCCAGCAGCTCCACAGGGGGCAGAGACGCCTCTGGGGCCAACGTCCTGACTTTC. Protein product: CASSSTGGRDASGANVLTF.

V is TRBV5-1 and J is TRBJ2-7; 14 positions match TRBD2. The CDR3 extends over 16 amino acids. Germline assignment: CDR1 SGHRS and CDR2 YFSETQ. Trimming at V came to 3 bases and at J to 3 bases, leaving 5 bases not matched to a gene. Here the CDR3 reads CASSSTSGGVGYEQYF. The CDR3 DNA sequence: TGCGCCAGCAGCTCGACTAGCGGGGGGGTGGGCTACGAGCAGTACTTC.

For the CDR3, the DNA is TGTGCCAGCAGCCCCACACCGGGACTAGCCAATGAGCAGTTCTTC. Amino acid sequence: CASSPTPGLANEQFF. This chain joins TRBV7-3 and TRBJ2-1; 9 bases line up with TRBD2. This CDR3 has 15 residues. With 5 bases clipped from V and 6 bases from J, the junction kept 8 bases outside the gene matches. CDR1 and CDR2 (germline): SGHTA, FQGTGA. The variable domain in full, completed from reference TRBV7-3 and TRBJ2-1, reads GAGVSQTPSNKVTEKGKYVELRCDPISGHTALYWYRQSLGQGPEFLIYFQGTGAADDSGLPNDRFFAVRPEGSVSTLKIQRTERGDSAVYLCASSPTPGLANEQFFGPGTRLTVL.

The rearrangement uses TRBV9 and TRBJ2-1, with D possibly TRBD2 on 5 matching bases. Germline assignment: CDR1 SGDLS and CDR2 YYNGEE. This CDR3 contains 13 residues. The V end lost 1 base, the J end lost 7 bases, and 9 bases lay between the germline ends. The CDR3 DNA follows: TGTGCCAGCAGCGTATCCGGGGTTAATGAGCAGTTCTTC. Its translation: CASSVSGVNEQFF.

The chain links TRBV7-2 to TRBJ1-1; D gene uncertain. Trimming pared 0 bases from V and 1 base from J, leaving 6 bases between. The length of the CDR3 is 14 residues. Germline V gives CDR1 SGHTA, CDR2 FQGNSA. The CDR3 loop reads CASSLALSNTEAFF. CDR3 nucleotides: TGTGCCAGCAGCTTAGCACTCTCGAACACTGAAGCTTTCTTT.

Concerning this clone itself: The junction departs from the called germline gene at one end, perhaps through a read error. CDR3: CASGLAGATAPQNF. The CDR3 region has the DNA TGTGCTAGTGGCCTGGCTGGGGCCACAGCGCCCCAGAATTTT. This sequence joins TRBV12-5 and TRBJ1-5; D is perhaps TRBD1 (5 bases). The CDR3 has 14 amino acids. The germline V gene encodes CDR1 LGHNT and CDR2 FRNRAP.

The chain recombines TRBV27 with TRBJ1-2; 10 bases fit TRBD1. Trimming took 3 bases from V and 8 from J; bases not matched to a gene: 9. Germline loops: CDR1 MNHEY, CDR2 SMNVEV (reference sequence). The CDR3 is made up of 15 amino acids. The CDR3 loop is CASSFRDRGVKGYTF. The CDR3, as DNA: TGTGCCAGCAGTTTCCGGGACAGGGGCGTTAAGGGCTACACCTTC.

CDR3 in amino acids: CASSLSLVTDTQYF. CDR3 nucleotide sequence: TGTGCCAGCAGCTTATCGCTAGTAACAGATACGCAGTATTTT. The chain carries TRBV11-2 and TRBJ2-3; unclear D gene. Germline-derived CDR1 and CDR2 are SGHAT and FQNNGV. Trimming cost V 2 bases and J 3 bases, with 9 bases left between them. The CDR3 extends over 14 amino acids.

This clone was recorded a few times. The rearrangement uses TRBV29-1 and TRBJ2-1; D is unresolved. This CDR3 has 13 amino acids. Germline CDR1 reads SQVTM; CDR2 reads ANQGSEA. The ends were cut back, 4 bases at V and 6 bases at J, with 13 bases in the middle. The DNA of the CDR3 is TGCAGCGTTGCCACCCGGAGCCTCAATGAGCAGTTCTTC. It is translated as CSVATRSLNEQFF.

Note on this clone: This sample includes further DNA sequences coding for the same CDR3. V is TRBV27 and J is TRBJ1-1, with a weak D call TRBD1 (6 bases). Germline loops: CDR1 MNHEY, CDR2 SMNVEV (reference sequence). V lost 1 base, J lost 4 bases, and 7 bases lay in between. The CDR3 sequence is 13 residues long. The DNA for the CDR3 is TGTGCCAGCAGTTTATTAGGGGGCACTGAAGCTTTCTTT. Translation: CASSLLGGTEAFF.

This clone was recorded once. This sequence joins TRBV25-1 and TRBJ1-3, with 7 bases aligning to TRBD1. The J segment lost 6 bases and the V segment lost 4 bases, leaving 6 bases of the junction unmatched. CDR3 length equals 14 residues. Germline V gene data show CDR1 as MGHDK and CDR2 as SYGVNS. The CDR3 here is CASSARDSQNTIYF. In DNA, the CDR3 is TGTGCCAGCAGTGCCCGGGACAGCCAAAACACCATATATTTT.

The chain couples TRBV10-3 to TRBJ1-6; no reliable D call. The germline V and J ends were trimmed by 0 bases and 7 bases, with 7 bases remaining between them. The CDR3 has 14 amino acids. CDR1 is ENHRY and CDR2 is SYGVKD in the germline V gene. The CDR3 loop is CAISESIVNSPLHF. The CDR3 bases are TGTGCCATCAGTGAGTCTATTGTAAATTCACCCCTCCACTTT.

This clone was found once. The chain carries TRBV19 and TRBJ2-7; weak D call: TRBD1 (6 bases). V lost 5 bases to trimming and J lost 2 bases, with 13 bases between them. Germline V gene lookup returns CDR1 LNHDA and CDR2 SQIVND (reference sequence). This CDR3 is built from 14 residues. In DNA, the CDR3 is TGTGCCAGTAGTGCAACACAGGGAGCCTACGAGCAGTACTTC. Translation: CASSATQGAYEQYF.

The genes are TRBV10-3 and TRBJ1-1; D gene unclear. The CDR3 is 15 amino acids. Germline CDR1 and CDR2: ENHRY and SYGVKD. V was trimmed by 3 bases and J by 0 bases, leaving 11 bases between them. Written as DNA, the CDR3 is TGTGCCATCAGTGAATGGGAGGATCTGAACACTGAAGCTTTCTTT. Amino acid sequence: CAISEWEDLNTEAFF.

The rearrangement uses TRBV4-3 and TRBJ2-7; TRBD1 is a possible D gene (5 bases). The CDR3 is made up of 13 amino acids. Germline CDR1 reads LGHNA; CDR2 reads YSLEER. Trimming cost V 0 bases and J 12 bases, with 15 bases left between them. Here the CDR3 reads CASSQDTGEGRYF. As DNA, the CDR3 is TGCGCCAGCAGCCAAGACACAGGTGAAGGACGGTACTTC.

This chain links TRBV28 with TRBJ1-1, with a tentative D call TRBD1 (6 bases). This CDR3 region has 14 residues. Germline V CDR1 and CDR2: MDHEN, SYDVKM. Trimming shortened V by 2 bases and J by 5 bases, and 12 bases separated the two germline ends. In nucleotides, the CDR3 is TGTGCCAGCAGTTTACTACAGGGAGGGACTGAAGCTTTCTTT. Protein: CASSLLQGGTEAFF.

This clone was seen more than once but under ten times. This rearrangement joins TRBV28 to TRBJ2-7; 10 positions match TRBD1. The CDR3 is 18 amino acids. Germline trimming cut 3 bases from V and 4 bases from J; bases unmatched to any gene: 15. Germline CDR1 and CDR2: MDHEN and SYDVKM. The CDR3 coding sequence is TGTGCCAGCAGTTTTTATGAGGTCCTCGGGACAGGGGTATACGAGCAGTACTTC. Translating gives CASSFYEVLGTGVYEQYF.

The chain uses TRBV4-2 and TRBJ2-5, with 9 bases aligning to TRBD2. CDR1 is LGHNA and CDR2 is YNFKEQ in the germline V gene. The ends lost 0 bases at V and 4 bases at J; junction bases unmatched: 15. The CDR3 has 19 residues. CDR3 residues: CASSQDEYGSGGPVETQYF. The CDR3, as DNA: TGTGCCAGCAGCCAAGATGAGTATGGTAGCGGGGGACCTGTAGAGACCCAGTACTTC.